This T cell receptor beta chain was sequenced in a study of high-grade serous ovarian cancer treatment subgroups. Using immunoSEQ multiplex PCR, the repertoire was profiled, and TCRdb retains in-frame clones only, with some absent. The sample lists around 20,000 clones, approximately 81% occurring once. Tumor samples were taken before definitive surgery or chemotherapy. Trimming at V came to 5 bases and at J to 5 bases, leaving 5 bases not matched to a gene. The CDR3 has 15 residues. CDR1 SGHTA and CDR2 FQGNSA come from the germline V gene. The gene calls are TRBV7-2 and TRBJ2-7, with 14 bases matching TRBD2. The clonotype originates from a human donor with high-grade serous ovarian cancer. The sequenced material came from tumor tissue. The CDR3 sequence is CASSKRLAGGNEQYF. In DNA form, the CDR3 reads TGTGCCAGCAGCAAACGACTAGCGGGAGGGAACGAGCAGTACTTC.